The 29 T cell receptor beta chains below all came from one sample that was sequenced in a study of glioma-infiltrating T cells after dendritic cell vaccination. The data were produced by immunoSEQ multiplex PCR, yet TCRdb's version contains in-frame clones alone and is incomplete. The sample comprises about 3,100 clones, 60% to 80% of which are singletons, and about 4% rests with the top ten. Source: tumor tissue, taken before dendritic cell vaccination. These receptors originate from a human donor with glioblastoma.

This chain uses TRBV9 with TRBJ1-2, with 9 bases matching TRBD1. The CDR3 spans 14 residues. The V gene end was trimmed by 4 bases and the J gene end by 7 bases; junction bases not matched to a gene: 8. Germline CDR1 and CDR2: SGDLS and YYNGEE. In nucleotides, the CDR3 is TGTGCCAGCAGCTTGGACAGGGGTCAACGTGGCTACACCTTC. It yields the protein CASSLDRGQRGYTF.

The chain couples TRBV10-1 to TRBJ2-1; a weak D match, TRBD2 (5 bases). The CDR3 loop spans 13 amino acids. The V gene's germline CDR1 is WNHNN and CDR2 SYGVQD (reference sequence). The V gene lost 4 bases and the J gene lost 9 bases, with 13 bases spanning the gap. The CDR3 DNA reads TGCGCCAGCAGTGGGCCCGGGATGCGTGAGCAGTTCTTC. This translates into CASSGPGMREQFF.

The chain's CDR3 is CASSSPRAGGHDTQYF. In DNA form, the CDR3 reads TGTGCCAGCAGTTCACCTAGAGCGGGGGGCCACGATACGCAGTATTTT. The chain is built from TRBV28 and TRBJ2-3; TRBD2 matches 9 bases. V dropped 4 bases and J dropped 6; count of bases not matched to a gene: 11. The CDR3 spans 16 residues. CDR1 is MDHEN and CDR2 is SYDVKM in the germline V gene.

This CDR3 is CASSLGGTGNTIYF. The CDR3 bases are TGTGCCAGCAGCCTTGGGGGCACTGGAAACACCATATATTTT. The V and J genes are TRBV5-4 and TRBJ1-3; D is perhaps TRBD1 (6 bases). Germline V CDR1 and CDR2: SGHNT, YYREEE (reference sequence). The germline V and J ends were trimmed by 4 bases and 2 bases, with 10 bases remaining between them. CDR3 length: 14 residues.

In this sample, this clone turned up a few times. The chain uses TRBV11-2 and TRBJ2-5; TRBD2 matches 11 bases. Trimming at V came to 5 bases and at J to 8 bases, leaving 13 bases not matched to a gene. The CDR3 loop spans 16 amino acids. Germline CDR1 and CDR2: SGHAT and FQNNGV. CDR3 loop: CASSINSGGAPFTQYF. The CDR3 DNA follows: TGTGCCAGCAGCATCAATAGCGGGGGGGCCCCCTTCACCCAGTACTTC. Full variable domain (rest looked up from reference TRBV11-2 and TRBJ2-5): EAGVAQSPRYKIIEKRQSVAFWCNPISGHATLYWYQQILGQGPKLLIQFQNNGVVDDSQLPKDRFSAERLKGVDSTLKIQPAKLEDSAVYLCASSINSGGAPFTQYFGPGTRLLVL.

J is TRBJ2-1 and V is TRBV4-3, with 10 bases aligning to TRBD2. V was pared by 3 bases and J by 8 bases, with 13 bases of the junction left unmatched. Germline V gene lookup returns CDR1 LGHNA and CDR2 YSLEER. The CDR3 contains 17 residues. The CDR3 nucleotides are TGCGCCAGCAGCCAGGGGTTAAGCGGGGGGGCCTCTGATGAGCAGTTCTTC. The encoded protein is CASSQGLSGGASDEQFF.

The chain recombines TRBV19 with TRBJ1-2; TRBD1 matches 8 bases. CDR1 and CDR2 (germline): LNHDA, SQIVND (reference sequence). CDR3 length: 12 residues. V was pared by 6 bases and J by 6 bases, with 3 bases of the junction left unmatched. The CDR3 DNA follows: TGTGCCAGTAGCCAGACAGGGGATGGCTACACCTTC. Translating gives CASSQTGDGYTF.

This rearrangement joins TRBV30 to TRBJ1-2, with D unresolved. The V gene lost 1 base and the J gene lost 2 bases, with 8 bases spanning the gap. The CDR3 has 13 amino acids. Germline values: CDR1 GTSNPN, CDR2 SVGIG (reference sequence). The CDR3 loop reads CAWSGQKNYGYTF. For the CDR3, the DNA is TGTGCCTGGAGTGGGCAGAAAAACTATGGCTACACCTTC.

This clone was found once. CDR3 DNA: TGTGCCAGCAGCTGGCGGGGCGCGGGGGAGCTGTTTTTT. Its protein product is CASSWRGAGELFF. The chain couples TRBV11-1 to TRBJ2-2; D might be TRBD2 (6 bases). The V gene lost 4 bases and the J gene lost 8 bases, with 11 bases spanning the gap. The CDR3 runs to 13 residues. CDR1 is SGHAT, CDR2 FQDESV, per germline (reference sequence).

This clone was seen a handful of times. This chain connects TRBV2 to TRBJ2-7; 7 positions agree with TRBD1. The ends lost 9 bases at V and 5 bases at J; junction bases unmatched: 16. The germline V gene has CDR1 SNHLY and CDR2 FYNNEI. This CDR3 is 15 amino acids long. The CDR3 here is CARGTLGGVWNEQYF. In nucleotides, the CDR3 is TGTGCCAGAGGAACGTTAGGGGGCGTCTGGAACGAGCAGTACTTC.

V gene TRBV7-2 combines with J gene TRBJ1-4; D is perhaps TRBD1 (5 bases). The CDR3 is made up of 14 amino acids. The ends were cut back, 5 bases at V and 7 bases at J, with 14 bases in the middle. Germline V CDR1 and CDR2: SGHTA, FQGNSA. CDR3: CASSPSPGGEKLFF. Written as DNA, the CDR3 is TGTGCCAGCAGCCCATCGCCGGGGGGTGAAAAACTGTTTTTT.

V and J are TRBV2 and TRBJ2-6; TRBD1 matches at 10 bases. Per germline, CDR1 SNHLY and CDR2 FYNNEI. V lost 5 bases, J lost 2 bases, and 3 bases stayed unmatched. This CDR3 is built from 16 residues. CDR3 DNA: TGTGCCAGCAGTCTGACAGGGGGCGCTGGGGCCAACGTCCTGACTTTC. Translating it yields CASSLTGGAGANVLTF.

The chain uses TRBV19 and TRBJ2-1; possible D gene TRBD2, 6 bases. With 5 bases removed from V and 4 bases from J, the gap between germline ends came to 9 bases. This CDR3 region has 13 residues. Germline V lookup: CDR1 LNHDA, CDR2 SQIVND (reference sequence). CDR3 nucleotides: TGTGCCAGTAGTCCGGGACTTTACAATGAGCAGTTCTTC. It encodes CASSPGLYNEQFF.

This chain connects TRBV11-2 to TRBJ1-4, with D perhaps TRBD1 (5 bases). Trimming shortened V by 5 bases and J by 7 bases, and 17 bases separated the two germline ends. The CDR3 length is 15 residues. Germline assignment: CDR1 SGHAT and CDR2 FQNNGV. The DNA for the CDR3 is TGTGCCAGCAGCACCCGCAGGGCCCGAGGTGAAAAACTGTTTTTT. Its protein product is CASSTRRARGEKLFF.

V gene TRBV9 combines with J gene TRBJ1-3, with 7 bases lining up with TRBD1. Looked up from germline, CDR1 is SGDLS and CDR2 is YYNGEE. V lost 0 bases, J lost 2 bases, and 2 bases stayed unmatched. The CDR3 is made up of 15 amino acids. CDR3 sequence: CASSVGDSAGNTIYF. The CDR3 bases are TGTGCCAGCAGCGTAGGGGACAGCGCTGGAAACACCATATATTTT.

This chain uses TRBV19 with TRBJ1-2; D ambiguous. V lost 0 bases and J 4 bases, leaving 18 bases between the germline ends. Germline V lookup: CDR1 LNHDA, CDR2 SQIVND (reference sequence). This CDR3 spans 17 amino acids. CDR3 DNA sequence: TGTGCCAGTAGTATAGATCTATCCCCGACAAGAACCTATGGCTACACCTTC. This encodes CASSIDLSPTRTYGYTF.

The V gene is TRBV5-1, the J gene TRBJ1-5; 10 bases are a match to TRBD1. CDR3 size: 15 residues. J gave up 1 base and V 4 bases, and 2 bases lay outside the gene matches. CDR1 SGHRS and CDR2 YFSETQ come from the germline V gene. CDR3 in amino acids: CASSPGQGSNQPQHF. The CDR3 DNA sequence: TGCGCCAGCAGCCCGGGACAGGGGAGCAATCAGCCCCAGCATTTT.

The rearrangement joins TRBV28 to TRBJ2-7; 12 bases are shared with TRBD1. V dropped 4 bases and J dropped 7; count of bases not matched to a gene: 5. This CDR3 comprises 14 residues. Looked up from germline, CDR1 is MDHEN and CDR2 is SYDVKM. The CDR3 region is CASSSGTGGREQYF. The CDR3 nucleotides read TGTGCCAGCAGTTCCGGGACAGGGGGCCGTGAGCAGTACTTC.

The CDR3 here is CASRKPKTGTSGSGQYF. The DNA of the CDR3 is TGCGCCAGCAGAAAACCCAAAACCGGGACTAGCGGTTCTGGGCAGTACTTC. The gene calls are TRBV10-1 and TRBJ2-5; TRBD2 aligns across 11 bases. CDR3 length equals 17 residues. V was clipped by 6 bases and J by 11 bases; unmatched bases: 20. Germline assignment: CDR1 WNHNN and CDR2 SYGVQD (reference sequence).

V and J are TRBV5-1 and TRBJ2-3; the D gene is possibly TRBD2 (7 bases). This CDR3 has 16 residues. Germline V gene data show CDR1 as SGHRS and CDR2 as YFSETQ. V lost 4 bases, J lost 5 bases, and 20 bases lay in between. CDR3 sequence: CASSPPTGGGGDTQYF. CDR3 nucleotide sequence: TGCGCCAGCAGCCCCCCGACAGGTGGGGGGGGAGATACGCAGTATTTT.

The chain couples TRBV4-3 to TRBJ2-7; maybe TRBD2 (5 bases). CDR1 is LGHNA, CDR2 YSLEER, per germline. CDR3 size: 15 residues. V shed 0 bases and J shed 1 base, with 10 bases lying between them. CDR3 in amino acids: CASSQELRASYEQYF. The CDR3 DNA reads TGCGCCAGCAGCCAAGAATTGAGGGCTTCCTACGAGCAGTACTTC.

This clone was counted a few times. The chain has TRBV6-5 and TRBJ1-1; D not certain. Trimming removed 7 bases from V and 2 bases from J, with 8 bases in between. CDR1 is MNHEY, CDR2 SVGAGI, per germline. The CDR3 is made up of 12 amino acids. The CDR3 protein is CASTWPNTEAFF. The CDR3 DNA sequence: TGTGCCAGCACATGGCCAAACACTGAAGCTTTCTTT.

This clone showed up just once. V and J are TRBV25-1 and TRBJ1-2; weak D call: TRBD1 (6 bases). This CDR3 spans 14 amino acids. The V end was cut by 7 bases, the J end by 4 bases, with 16 bases between. CDR1 and CDR2 from the germline V gene are MGHDK and SYGVNS. The CDR3 sequence is CASTHNSGVYGYTF. Here the CDR3 DNA reads TGTGCCAGCACCCACAATTCAGGGGTCTATGGCTACACCTTC.

The chain links TRBV30 to TRBJ2-7; TRBD2 is a possible D gene (7 bases). Per the germline V gene, CDR1 is GTSNPN and CDR2 is SVGIG (reference sequence). The CDR3 is 13 amino acids. Between the trimmed V and J ends, which lost 0 bases and 6 bases, there was a span of 12 bases. The CDR3 nucleotides read TGTGCCTGGAGTGTAGGGGGGGCTGGCGAGCAGTACTTC. Translating gives CAWSVGGAGEQYF.

The chain combines TRBV4-3 with TRBJ2-2; 12 bases map to TRBD2. The trim removed 3 bases at V and 5 bases at J, leaving 7 bases unmatched. The CDR3 loop spans 17 amino acids. Germline CDR1 is LGHNA and CDR2 is YSLEER. The CDR3 sequence is CASSQGTSGGSTGELFF. For the CDR3, the DNA is TGCGCCAGCAGCCAGGGAACTAGCGGGGGGAGTACCGGGGAGCTGTTTTTT.

The chain uses TRBV7-6 and TRBJ2-1, with TRBD2 matching 8 bases. Germline V gene sequence: CDR1 SGHVS, CDR2 FNYEAQ. The CDR3 is 13 residues long. J gave up 13 bases and V 0 bases, and 5 bases lay outside the gene matches. The CDR3 DNA reads as TGTGCCAGCAGCTTAGCCGTCGGGGGGGATCAGTTCTTC. This encodes CASSLAVGGDQFF.

The chain carries TRBV4-3 and TRBJ2-5; 11 nucleotides agree with TRBD2. The J call may be in error: the DNA end matches TRBJ2-7 better. Germline values: CDR1 LGHNA, CDR2 YSLEER. The CDR3 contains 14 residues. The chain's CDR3 is CASSQLAGGYEQYF. The CDR3 DNA is TGCGCCAGCAGCCAACTAGCGGGGGGCTACGAGCAGTACTTC.

The chain recombines TRBV10-2 with TRBJ2-2; the match to TRBD1 covers 7 bases. The V gene's germline CDR1 is WSHSY and CDR2 SAAADI. V shed 5 bases and J 3 bases; nucleotides not matched to a gene: 6. This CDR3 comprises 15 residues. The CDR3 reads CASSSGTVDTGELFF. The CDR3 DNA reads TGCGCCAGCAGTTCTGGGACAGTGGACACCGGGGAGCTGTTTTTT.

This clone showed up just a few times. The V gene is TRBV21-1, the J gene TRBJ2-3; the table calls TRBD1, which could not be checked here. TRBV21-1 is a pseudogene segment. This CDR3 has 16 residues. The DNA of the CDR3 is TGTGCCAGCAGCACCCCCATGAGCAGGAGCACAGATACGCAGTATTTT. Translating it yields CASSTPMSRSTDTQYF.